This T cell receptor (beta chain) is drawn from a study of CD8 T cells in ankylosing spondylitis (TCRdb year 2017). About the investigation overall: The study set out to find disease-linked TCR variants by profiling T cell receptor beta repertoires in ankylosing spondylitis patients and healthy donors. In total, the full study cohort was made up of roughly 100 healthy donors and 25 ankylosing spondylitis patients. Samples of peripheral blood were taken, and for ankylosing spondylitis patients, synovial fluid was collected as well. Beyond this particular receptor, the publication reports: Some motif variants were previously reported in synovial fluid and blood of reactive arthritis patients, suggesting common disease-initiation mechanisms. A CD8+ phenotype was shown by the disease-linked clones, which were found at relatively low frequencies in peripheral blood. A TCR beta motif made up of eight or nine highly homologous amino acid variants appeared to be characteristic of blood from ankylosing spondylitis patients. Significant enrichment of the disease-linked clones was reported in matched synovial fluid samples from ankylosing spondylitis patients.

Instrument on record: Illumina HiSeq 2500. Quantitative 5'-RACE with molecular barcodes was the method used to prepare the TCR beta libraries. The authors processed their data as follows. A new computational method, built on a probabilistic model of VDJ rearrangement, was used to identify disease-linked TCR variants. Starting from the raw public reads, TCRdb applied fastp trimming at Q25, assembled clones with MiXCR and retained in-frame beta chains. All rows with the same CDR3 protein become a single entry with the most common DNA and genes. These V and J calls are TCRdb output, not the study's own analysis. The sample table shows around 540,000 distinct CDR3 sequences, and about 13% are seen once. The ten largest clones take up nearly 7% of the sample. To note about this clonotype: Its antigen is not yet known. The input lacks base qualities; no much larger clone sits a single base away.

The CDR3 holds 14 amino acids from the cysteine to the phenylalanine. The entry retains the CDR3 DNA only, 42 bases that are in frame from base 1. The germline V gene (reference sequence) sets CDR1 to DFQATT and CDR2 to SNEGSKA. Unmatched junction bases come to 16, with V trimmed by 8 bases and J by 7 bases. The sequencing input was blood, either unsorted or a sorted T cell fraction (not recorded which). The sequence was collected from a male donor with ankylosing spondylitis. The V and J genes are TRBV20-1 and TRBJ2-7, with 8 bases in between that match TRBD1. The CDR3 here reads CSPVNWQGAGEQYF. The sequence in DNA is TGCAGTCCTGTAAATTGGCAGGGGGCGGGTGAGCAGTACTTC.